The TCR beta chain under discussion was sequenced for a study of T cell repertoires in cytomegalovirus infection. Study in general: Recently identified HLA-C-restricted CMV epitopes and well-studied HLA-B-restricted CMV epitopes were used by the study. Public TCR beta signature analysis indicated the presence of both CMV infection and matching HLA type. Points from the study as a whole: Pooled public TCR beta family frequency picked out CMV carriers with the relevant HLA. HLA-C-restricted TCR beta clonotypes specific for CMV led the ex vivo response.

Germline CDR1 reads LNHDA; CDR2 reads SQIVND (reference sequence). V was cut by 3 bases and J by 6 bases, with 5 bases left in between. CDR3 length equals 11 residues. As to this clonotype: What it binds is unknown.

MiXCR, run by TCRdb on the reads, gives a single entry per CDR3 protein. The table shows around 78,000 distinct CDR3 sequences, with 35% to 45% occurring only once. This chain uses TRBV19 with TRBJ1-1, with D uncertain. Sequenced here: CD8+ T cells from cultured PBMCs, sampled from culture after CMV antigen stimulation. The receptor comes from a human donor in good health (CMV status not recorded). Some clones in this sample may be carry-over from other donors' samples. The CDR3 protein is CASSIGAEAFF. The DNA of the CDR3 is TGTGCCAGTAGTATTGGGGCTGAAGCTTTCTTT.